What follows describes a single T cell receptor (beta chain). Its antigen remains unknown. The sample belongs to a study of T cells in localized non-small cell lung cancer. General study results and limits: Uninvolved adjacent lung showed the highest T cell clonality, exceeding tumor.

Clones were read by immunoSEQ multiplex PCR, and TCRdb kept only the in-frame ones, dropping some. The data hold around 12,000 clones, with around 82% observed a single time. The sequencing used peripheral blood, collected before any cancer treatment. The receptor was isolated from a male donor at least 60 years old with stage I lung adenocarcinoma.

The CDR3: CASSPPNRVRSNQPQHF. The CDR3 nucleotides are TGTGCCAGCAGCCCGCCTAACAGGGTTCGCAGCAATCAGCCCCAGCATTTT. The chain combines TRBV28 with TRBJ1-5; TRBD1 might be the D (6 bases). Germline V gene data show CDR1 as MDHEN and CDR2 as SYDVKM. V was shortened by 6 bases and J by 1 base, with 19 bases between the two germline ends. The CDR3 runs 17 residues.